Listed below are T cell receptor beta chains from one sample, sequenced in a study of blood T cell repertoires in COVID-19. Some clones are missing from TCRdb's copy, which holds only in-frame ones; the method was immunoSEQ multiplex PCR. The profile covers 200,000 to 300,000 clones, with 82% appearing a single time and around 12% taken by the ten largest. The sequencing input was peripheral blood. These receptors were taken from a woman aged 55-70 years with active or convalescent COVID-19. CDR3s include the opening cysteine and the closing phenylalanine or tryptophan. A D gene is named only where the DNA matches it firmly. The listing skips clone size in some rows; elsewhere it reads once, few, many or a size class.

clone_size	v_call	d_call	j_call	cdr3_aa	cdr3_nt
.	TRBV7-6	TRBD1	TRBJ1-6	CASSARGADNSPLHF	TGTGCCAGCAGCGCCAGGGGGGCGGACAATTCACCCCTCCACTTT
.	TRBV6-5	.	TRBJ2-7	CASSYSIRGADEQYF	TGTGCCAGCAGTTACTCGATCCGGGGGGCCGACGAGCAGTACTTC
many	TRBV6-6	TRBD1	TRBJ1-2	CASSYETGEFNYGYTF	TGTGCCAGCAGTTACGAGACAGGGGAGTTTAACTATGGCTACACCTTC
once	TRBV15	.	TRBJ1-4	CATSRGQKNEKLFF	TGTGCCACCAGCAGAGGACAGAAAAATGAAAAACTGTTTTTT
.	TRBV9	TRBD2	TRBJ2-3	CASSLRLAMDTQYF	TGTGCCAGCAGCTTAAGACTAGCGATGGATACGCAGTATTTT
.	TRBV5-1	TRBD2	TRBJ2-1	CASSSSGFSYNEQFF	TGCGCCAGCAGCTCTAGCGGATTCTCCTACAATGAGCAGTTCTTC
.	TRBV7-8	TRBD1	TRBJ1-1	CASSLAGQGEAFF	TGTGCCAGCAGCTTGGCGGGACAGGGTGAAGCTTTCTTT
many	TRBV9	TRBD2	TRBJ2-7	CASSVSSGGNYEQYF	TGTGCCAGCAGCGTTTCTAGCGGGGGGAACTACGAGCAGTACTTC
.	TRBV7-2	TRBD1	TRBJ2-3	CASSRGDSTPATQYF	TGTGCCAGCAGCCGTGGGGACAGCACCCCGGCGACGCAGTATTTT
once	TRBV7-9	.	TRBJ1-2	CASSLTVEVSYGYTF	TGTGCCAGCAGCTTAACTGTGGAGGTCTCCTATGGCTACACCTTC
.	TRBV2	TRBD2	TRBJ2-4	CASSSSGTKNIQYF	TGTGCCAGCAGTAGTAGCGGGACCAAAAACATTCAGTACTTC
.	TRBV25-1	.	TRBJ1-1	CASRHTGPTEAFF	TGTGCCAGCAGGCACACAGGGCCCACTGAAGCTTTCTTT
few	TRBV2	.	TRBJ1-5	CASSDQGIGQPQHF	TGTGCCAGCAGCGATCAGGGGATTGGTCAGCCCCAGCATTTT
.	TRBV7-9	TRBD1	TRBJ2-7	CASSSGQGAGYEQYF	TGTGCCAGCAGCTCCGGACAGGGGGCAGGCTACGAGCAGTACTTC
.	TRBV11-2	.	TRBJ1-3	CASSPANQGWGNTIYF	TGTGCCAGCAGCCCGGCTAATCAGGGTTGGGGAAACACCATATATTTT
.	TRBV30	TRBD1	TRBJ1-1	CASTGQRNTEAFF	TGTGCCTCGACGGGACAGAGGAACACTGAAGCTTTCTTT
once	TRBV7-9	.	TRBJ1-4	CASSPTGEGGNEKLFF	TGTGCCAGCAGCCCGACCGGGGAGGGGGGCAATGAAAAACTGTTTTTT
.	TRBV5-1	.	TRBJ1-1	CASRGGNMNTEAFF	TGCGCCAGCAGGGGCGGGAACATGAACACTGAAGCTTTCTTT
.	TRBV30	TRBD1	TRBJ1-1	CAWSRTGGTEAFF	TGTGCCTGGAGCCGGACAGGGGGGACTGAAGCTTTCTTT
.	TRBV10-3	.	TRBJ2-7	CAISANRAAGMYF	TGTGCCATCAGTGCTAACAGGGCTGCGGGCATGTACTTC
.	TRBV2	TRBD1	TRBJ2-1	CASRATGFEEQFF	TGTGCCAGCAGAGCGACAGGGTTCGAGGAGCAGTTCTTC
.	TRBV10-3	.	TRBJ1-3	CAIGRELTGNTIYF	TGTGCCATCGGGAGAGAATTAACTGGAAACACCATATATTTT
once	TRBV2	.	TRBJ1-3	CASKYRDAGNTIYF	TGTGCCAGCAAATACAGGGATGCAGGAAACACCATATATTTT
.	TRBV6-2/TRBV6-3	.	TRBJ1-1	CASSNPGVQNTEAFF	TGTGCCAGCAGTAATCCAGGGGTTCAGAACACTGAAGCTTTCTTT